This T cell receptor beta chain emerged from a study of OX40 agonist ivuxolimab in advanced cancers. The wider study: Every patient in dose escalation had hepatocellular carcinoma, melanoma, renal cell or head and neck cancer. Study conclusions and caveats: Individuals who were partial responders at 0.1-3.0 mg/kg had clonal expansion that ranked among the lowest.

As for this clone: Its antigen is unknown.

Using immunoSEQ multiplex PCR, the repertoire was profiled, and TCRdb retains in-frame clones only, with some absent. The data contain about 14,000 clones, 80% of them singletons. The V gene's germline CDR1 is SQVTM and CDR2 ANQGSEA. This CDR3 is built from 14 residues. Trimming took 6 bases from V and 6 from J; bases not matched to a gene: 10. Blood specimens came from baseline, cycle 4 day 1, and cycle 7 day 1. The TCR was taken from an adult with an advanced solid tumor such as melanoma, head and neck, liver or kidney cancer. The chain is built from TRBV29-1 and TRBJ2-1; 8 bases match TRBD1. The specimen was CD4+ or CD8+ T cells sorted from blood, collected in a trial of the OX40 agonist ivuxolimab. This CDR3 is CSVRGRENGNEQFF. As DNA, the CDR3 is TGCAGCGTCAGGGGGCGGGAAAACGGCAATGAGCAGTTCTTC.